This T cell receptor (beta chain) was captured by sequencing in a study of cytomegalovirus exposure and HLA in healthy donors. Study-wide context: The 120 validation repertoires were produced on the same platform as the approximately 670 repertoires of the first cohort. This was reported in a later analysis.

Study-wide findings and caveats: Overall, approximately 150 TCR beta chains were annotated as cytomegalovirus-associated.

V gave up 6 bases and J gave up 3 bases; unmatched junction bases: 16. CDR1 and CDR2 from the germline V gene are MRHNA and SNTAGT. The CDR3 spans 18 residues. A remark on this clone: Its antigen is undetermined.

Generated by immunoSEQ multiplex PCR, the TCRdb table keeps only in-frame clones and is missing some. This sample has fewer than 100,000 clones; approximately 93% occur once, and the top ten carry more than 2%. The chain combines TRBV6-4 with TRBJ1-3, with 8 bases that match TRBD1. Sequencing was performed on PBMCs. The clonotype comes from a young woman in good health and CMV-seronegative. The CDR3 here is CASRMDRVLVRFGNTIYF. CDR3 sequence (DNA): TGTGCCAGCAGAATGGACAGGGTCTTAGTCCGATTTGGAAACACCATATATTTT.